The source of this TCR beta chain is a study of blood T cell repertoires in COVID-19. In the study overall: In each case, the material was cDNA or gDNA derived from T cells, B-cell-depleted T cells, or PBMCs.

V dropped 3 bases and J dropped 3 bases, with 14 bases sitting between them. The germline V gene has CDR1 LGHNA and CDR2 YNFKEQ. The CDR3 has 15 residues. In the source study's methods: Amplification with reference gene primers provided the estimates of nucleated cell counts. Produced via immunoSEQ multiplex PCR; TCRdb's table is partial and in-frame only. That table furnishes V, J and clone size, whereas the DNA furnished D and trimming. The sample records about 26,000 clones, 81% being singletons. The source of this sequence is a man aged 50-60 years with active or convalescent COVID-19. Source material: peripheral blood. The chain employs TRBV4-2 and TRBJ2-5, with D perhaps matching TRBD2 (5 bases). CDR3 amino acids: CASSQSAAGEETQYF. CDR3 bases: TGTGCCAGCAGCCAGTCGGCTGCGGGTGAAGAGACCCAGTACTTC.